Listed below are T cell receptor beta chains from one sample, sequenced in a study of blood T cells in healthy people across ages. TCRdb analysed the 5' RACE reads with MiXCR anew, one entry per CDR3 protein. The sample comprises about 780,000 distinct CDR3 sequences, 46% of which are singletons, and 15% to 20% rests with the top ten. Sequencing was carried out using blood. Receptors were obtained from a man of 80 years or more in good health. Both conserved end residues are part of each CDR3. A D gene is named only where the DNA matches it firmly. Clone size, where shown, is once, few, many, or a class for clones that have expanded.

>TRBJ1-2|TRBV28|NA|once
TGTGCCAGCAGTTCGGGACTCTGTGGCTACACCTTC
CASSSGLCGYTF
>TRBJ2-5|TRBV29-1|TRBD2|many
TGCAGCGTTCAACAGCGGGAGGACGAGACCCAGTACTTC
CSVQQREDETQYF
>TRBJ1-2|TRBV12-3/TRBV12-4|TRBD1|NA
TGTGCCAGCAGTTTGACAGGGGGAAATTCAGGAGGCTACACCTTC
CASSLTGGNSGGYTF
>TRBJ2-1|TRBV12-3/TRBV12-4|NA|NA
TGTGCCAGCAGCAGGACAGCCGGGTGGGTTTATGAGCAGTTCTTC
CASSRTAGWVYEQFF
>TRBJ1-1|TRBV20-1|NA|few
TGCAGTGCTAGACTCCCTCGCATGAACACTGAAGCTTTCTTT
CSARLPRMNTEAFF
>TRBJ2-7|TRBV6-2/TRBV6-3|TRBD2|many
TGTGCCAGCAGTTACTTTATAGCGGGAGACTACGAGCAGTACTTC
CASSYFIAGDYEQYF
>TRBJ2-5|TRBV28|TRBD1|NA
TGTGCCAGCAGAGAAGCGGGACAGGGAATTAGGCAAGAGACCCAGTACTTC
CASREAGQGIRQETQYF
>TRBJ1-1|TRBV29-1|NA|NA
TGCAGCGGTGTGACAGGCTCGAACACTGAAGCTTTCTTT
CSGVTGSNTEAFF
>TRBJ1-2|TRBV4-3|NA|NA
TGCGCCAGCAGTGCAGGGATTCGGGGCTACACCTTC
CASSAGIRGYTF
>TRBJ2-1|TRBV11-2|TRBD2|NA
TGTGCCAGCAGCTTAGTTACTAGCGGATTCCGGAGCTCCTACAATGAGCAGTTCTTC
CASSLVTSGFRSSYNEQFF